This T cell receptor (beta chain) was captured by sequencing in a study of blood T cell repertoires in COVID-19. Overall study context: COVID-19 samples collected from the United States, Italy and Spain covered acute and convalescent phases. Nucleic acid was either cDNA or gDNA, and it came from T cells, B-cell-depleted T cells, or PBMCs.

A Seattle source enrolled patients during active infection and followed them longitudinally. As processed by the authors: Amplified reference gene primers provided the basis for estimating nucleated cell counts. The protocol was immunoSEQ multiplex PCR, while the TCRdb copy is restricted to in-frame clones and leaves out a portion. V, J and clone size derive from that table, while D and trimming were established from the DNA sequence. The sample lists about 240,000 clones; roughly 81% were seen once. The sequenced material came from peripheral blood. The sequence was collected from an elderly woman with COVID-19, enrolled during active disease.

The CDR3 reads CASGGQGAGEQYF. DNA of the CDR3: TGTGCCAGTGGTGGGCAGGGGGCGGGCGAGCAGTACTTC. The rearrangement links TRBV5-4 to TRBJ2-7; 8 bases agree with TRBD1. Germline loops: CDR1 SGHNT, CDR2 YYREEE (reference sequence). The CDR3 sequence is 13 residues long. After removal of 8 bases from V and 6 bases from J, the junction contained 10 bases not matched to a gene.